Below are 2 T cell receptor beta chains sequenced from a single sample in a study of vaccination and CD4 T cells after COVID-19. Their recognized antigens are unknown. The sample's treatment: roughly ten-day PBMC culture with coronavirus spike peptide pools or control peptides (ViraFEST assay). Gathered ahead of the COVID-19 pandemic (2011-2018) were the CD4+ T cells of the unexposed donor. Cultured CD4+ T cell DNA underwent sequencing with the Oncomine TCR Beta short-read assay. TCRdb called the PCR reads again in MiXCR, with one record for every CDR3 protein. The data show about 1,500 distinct CDR3 sequences, roughly 13% seen once. Sequences were obtained from CD4+ T cells from blood, cultured in vitro. The receptors were gathered from a human donor in good health.

This chain connects TRBV5-1 to TRBJ2-1; D possibly corresponds to TRBD1 (5 bases). The germline V gene has CDR1 SGHRS and CDR2 YFSETQ. This CDR3 is 16 amino acids long. Trimming cost V 3 bases and J 14 bases, with 27 bases left between them. The CDR3 DNA reads as TGCGCCAGCAGCTCTGGGTCGGTTGGGCAGGGATTTACTAAGTTCTTC. Encoded protein: CASSSGSVGQGFTKFF.

The genes are TRBV29-1 and TRBJ1-2; D is perhaps TRBD1 (6 bases). This CDR3 is 12 amino acids long. The V and J ends lost 7 bases and 3 bases respectively, with 12 bases between them. The V gene's germline CDR1 is SQVTM and CDR2 ANQGSEA. The chain's CDR3 is CSAAPGDYGYTF. DNA of the CDR3: TGCAGCGCGGCACCAGGGGACTATGGCTACACCTTC.